A single sample gave rise to the 16 T cell receptor beta chains below, sequenced in a study of tumor and adjacent non-tumor tissue in lung cancer. TCRbeta libraries were built with three rounds of nested PCR, modified from ARM-PCR. Using its own MiXCR run on the multiplex PCR reads, TCRdb lists one record per CDR3 protein. The sample lists 60,000 to 90,000 distinct CDR3 sequences, roughly 73% occurring once. This sample's RNA came from whole unsorted tissue. Material: lung tumor tissue. Receptors originate from a woman aged 45-59 years with non-small cell lung cancer.

The V and J genes are TRBV4-1 and TRBJ2-7; 8 nucleotides agree with TRBD1. This CDR3 contains 15 residues. Germline V gene lookup returns CDR1 MGHRA and CDR2 YSYEKL. Here the CDR3 reads CAISQGQGGTYEQYF. The CDR3 nucleotides are TGCGCTATCAGCCAAGGACAGGGTGGCACCTACGAGCAGTACTTC.

In this sample, this clonotype turned up many times. This chain links TRBV10-3 with TRBJ2-7, with D possibly TRBD2 on 6 matching bases. Germline CDR1 reads ENHRY; CDR2 reads SYGVKD. This CDR3 contains 14 residues. The germline V and J ends were trimmed by 3 bases and 3 bases, with 12 bases remaining between them. The CDR3 loop is CAISETGLLYEQYF. CDR3 coding DNA: TGTGCCATCAGTGAAACGGGACTTCTCTACGAGCAGTACTTC.

Worth noting for this clonotype: Its ends do not fully match the called genes, so a read error is possible. This sequence joins TRBV11-2 and TRBJ2-1; 10 bases map to TRBD2. Germline V gene sequence: CDR1 SGHAT, CDR2 FQNNGV. The length of the CDR3 is 15 residues. In DNA form, the CDR3 reads TGTGTCAGCAGCTTAGAAGCGGGAGGGCACGATGAGCAATTCTTC. It is translated as CVSSLEAGGHDEQFF.

This clonotype was observed a handful of times. Relative to the germline gene, one junction end is altered; a read error may explain this. The chain employs TRBV11-1 and TRBJ2-1, with 16 bases matching TRBD2. The CDR3 is 14 amino acids. Germline CDR1 and CDR2: SGHAT and FQDESV (reference sequence). CDR3 amino acids: CARSSGLAGGLQFF. The CDR3 DNA sequence: TGTGCCCGCAGCTCGGGACTAGCGGGAGGGTTACAGTTCTTC.

The chain carries TRBV12-3 or TRBV12-4 and TRBJ2-1; D uncertain. V lost 3 bases and J lost 5, with 14 bases in between. CDR3 length: 15 amino acids. The CDR3 DNA sequence: TGTGCCAGCAGTTTGGAGTGGGGTGCTAACAATGAGCAGTTCTTC. Protein: CASSLEWGANNEQFF.

CDR3 residues: CASSQDGETSLYNEQFF. As DNA, the CDR3 is TGCGCCAGCAGCCAAGACGGGGAGACTAGCCTCTACAATGAGCAGTTCTTC. The rearrangement links TRBV4-1 to TRBJ2-1; TRBD2 aligns across 7 bases. CDR1 and CDR2 (germline): MGHRA, YSYEKL. This CDR3 spans 17 amino acids. The V segment lost 0 bases and the J segment 3 bases; nucleotides outside the gene matches: 8.

This clonotype was detected many times. The rearrangement uses TRBV5-8 and TRBJ1-2; perhaps TRBD1 as D (6 bases). Trimming left V 0 bases short and J 7 bases short, with 13 bases between. The CDR3 extends over 14 amino acids. Per germline, CDR1 SGHTS and CDR2 YDEGEE. In nucleotides, the CDR3 is TGTGCCAGCAGCTTGGATTGGGGGCCCGGTGGCTACACCTTC. As protein: CASSLDWGPGGYTF.

This clonotype was seen once. The chain recombines TRBV7-9 with TRBJ1-1; 8 positions agree with TRBD1. The CDR3 has 15 residues. Germline-derived CDR1 and CDR2 are SEHNR and FQNEAQ (reference sequence). The CDR3 nucleotides read TGTGCTAGCCGCTTAGAGTACCAGGGGGCAGGTGAAGCTTTCTTT. Its translation: CASRLEYQGAGEAFF.

Of note for this clonotype: The junction shows a germline mismatch at one end, possibly a read error. V and J are TRBV11-3 and TRBJ2-1, with D unclear. Germline values: CDR1 SGHNT, CDR2 YENEEA. The CDR3 is made up of 9 amino acids. The CDR3 spells CTNSLVQLF. In DNA, the CDR3 is TGTACCAACAGCTTAGTCCAGTTATTC.

In the case of this clonotype: At one boundary the junction diverges from the germline segment, which might be a read error. The chain employs TRBV12-3 or TRBV12-4 and TRBJ2-5; possibly TRBD2 for D (5 bases). This CDR3 is built from 13 residues. Written as DNA, the CDR3 is TGTGTCAGCAGTTTAGAGGGAATCGAGACCCAGTACTTC. It encodes CVSSLEGIETQYF.

Turning to this clonotype: A read error is possible here, since a much larger clone lies one base away. The chain employs TRBV24-1 and TRBJ1-2; D is unresolved. Between the trimmed V and J ends, which lost 5 bases and 4 bases, there was a span of 7 bases. The CDR3 runs to 12 residues. The germline V gene encodes CDR1 KGHDR and CDR2 SFDVKD. CDR3 loop: CATSVFGYGYTF. In DNA, the CDR3 is TGTGCCACCAGTGTTTTTGGCTATGGCTACACCTTC.

On this clonotype: Sequence at one end of the junction differs from germline and may be a read error. The chain links TRBV4-1 to TRBJ2-1; perhaps TRBD2 as D (5 bases). CDR3 length equals 14 residues. Germline CDR1 reads MGHRA; CDR2 reads YSYEKL. CDR3 residues: CASSQNPFSVEQFF. The CDR3, as DNA: TGCGCCAGTAGCCAAAATCCATTTAGCGTTGAGCAGTTCTTC.

A word on this clonotype: Being one base from a much bigger clone, this may be a read error. The chain recombines TRBV24-1 with TRBJ2-1; 8 nucleotides match TRBD2. Germline V lookup: CDR1 KGHDR, CDR2 SFDVKD. This CDR3 is built from 17 residues. The CDR3 loop is CATNDGTGLGSYNEQFF. The CDR3 DNA follows: TGTGCCACCAATGATGGAACGGGACTAGGCTCCTACAATGAGCAGTTCTTC.

The chain uses TRBV5-1 and TRBJ2-2; D might be TRBD2 (5 bases). The CDR3 covers 16 residues. Germline loops: CDR1 SGHRS, CDR2 YFSETQ. Trimming took off 0 bases at V and 5 bases at J, with 14 bases between the two ends. CDR3 amino acids: CASSLVNGESTGELFF. In DNA, the CDR3 is TGCGCCAGCAGCTTGGTTAACGGGGAATCAACCGGGGAGCTGTTTTTT.

As concerns this clonotype: An end of the junction differs from the germline gene, which may be a read error. This rearrangement joins TRBV12-3 or TRBV12-4 to TRBJ1-5, with unresolved D. The CDR3 runs 14 residues. The CDR3 nucleotides are TGTGCCAGCTGTTTAAGGGAAGAGAATCAGCCCCAGCATTTT. Protein: CASCLREENQPQHF.

On this clonotype itself: The junction and the germline gene differ at one end; a read error may be behind it. The CDR3 here is CASRSRDGTYEQYF. The CDR3 DNA sequence: TGTGCCAGCAGATCAAGGGATGGAACCTACGAGCAGTATTTC. The V gene is TRBV6-6, the J gene TRBJ2-7; D gene unclear. This CDR3 is 14 amino acids long. Germline CDR1 is MNHNY and CDR2 is SVGAGI (reference sequence).